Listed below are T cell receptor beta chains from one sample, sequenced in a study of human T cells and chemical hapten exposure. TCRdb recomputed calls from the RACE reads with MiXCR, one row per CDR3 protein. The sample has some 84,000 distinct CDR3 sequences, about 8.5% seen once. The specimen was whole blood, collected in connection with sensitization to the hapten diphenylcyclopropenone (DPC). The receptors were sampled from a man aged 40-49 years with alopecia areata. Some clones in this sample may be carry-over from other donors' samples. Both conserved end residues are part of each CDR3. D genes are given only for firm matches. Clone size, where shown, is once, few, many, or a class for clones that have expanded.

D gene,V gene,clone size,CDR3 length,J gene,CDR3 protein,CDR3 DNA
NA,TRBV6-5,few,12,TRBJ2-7,CASCDGPGEQYF,TGTGCCAGCTGTGACGGGCCGGGGGAGCAGTACTTC
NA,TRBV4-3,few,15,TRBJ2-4,CASSQSLTPPNIQYF,TGCGCCAGCAGCCAATCATTGACACCACCAAACATTCAGTACTTC
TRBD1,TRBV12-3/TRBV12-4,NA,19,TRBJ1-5,CASSRSGGQGLYSNQPQHF,TGTGCCAGCAGTCGTAGTGGGGGACAGGGACTATATAGCAATCAGCCCCAGCATTTT
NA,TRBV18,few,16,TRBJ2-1,CAGSPDVHNPNNEQFF,TGTGCCGGCTCACCAGACGTACACAACCCCAACAATGAGCAGTTCTTC
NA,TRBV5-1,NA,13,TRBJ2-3,CASSHGTPDTQYF,TGCGCCAGCAGCCACGGGACACCCGATACGCAGTATTTT
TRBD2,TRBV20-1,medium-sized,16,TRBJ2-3,CSASGRTSGSTDTQYF,TGCAGTGCCAGTGGGAGGACTAGCGGGAGTACAGATACGCAGTATTTT
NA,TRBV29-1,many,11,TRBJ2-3,CSVEVGDTQYF,TGCAGCGTTGAAGTAGGGGATACGCAGTATTTT
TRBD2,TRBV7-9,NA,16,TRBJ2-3,CASSLEGGRTTDTQYF,TGTGCCAGCAGCTTAGAGGGCGGGAGGACCACAGATACGCAGTATTTT
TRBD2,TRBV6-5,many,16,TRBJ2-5,CASSYKAGAPGETQYF,TGTGCCAGCAGTTACAAGGCGGGAGCCCCGGGAGAGACCCAGTACTTC
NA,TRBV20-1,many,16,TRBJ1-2,CSASNPLRQGRYGYTF,TGCAGTGCTAGTAACCCTTTGCGGCAGGGGCGCTATGGCTACACCTTC
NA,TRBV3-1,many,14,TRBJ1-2,CASSQGRTENGYTF,TGTGCCAGCAGCCAAGGAAGGACAGAAAATGGCTACACCTTC
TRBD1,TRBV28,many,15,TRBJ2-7,CASSLPTGGFHEQYF,TGTGCCAGCAGTTTACCTACAGGGGGATTCCACGAGCAGTACTTC
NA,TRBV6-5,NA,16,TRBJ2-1,CASSLERGVGNNEQFF,TGTGCCAGCAGCCTTGAAAGGGGGGTGGGAAACAATGAGCAGTTCTTC
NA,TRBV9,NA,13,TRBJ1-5,CASSVGWNQPQHF,TGTGCCAGCAGCGTAGGGTGGAATCAGCCCCAGCATTTT
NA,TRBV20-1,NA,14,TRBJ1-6,CSAARGGGNSPLHF,TGCAGTGCTGCCCGGGGGGGCGGAAATTCACCCCTCCACTTT
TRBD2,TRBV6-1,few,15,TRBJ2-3,CASRGIAGGPDTQYF,TGTGCCAGCAGGGGAATAGCGGGAGGGCCGGATACGCAGTATTTT
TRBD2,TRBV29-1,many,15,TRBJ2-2,CSVGTSGSMTGELFF,TGCAGCGTCGGGACTAGCGGGAGTATGACCGGGGAGCTGTTTTTT
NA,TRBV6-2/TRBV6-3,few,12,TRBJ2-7,CATSLGVYEQYF,TGTGCCACCTCGCTCGGGGTCTACGAGCAGTACTTC
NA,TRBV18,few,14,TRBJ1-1,CASSPREGNTEAFF,TGTGCCAGCTCACCACGGGAGGGCAACACTGAAGCTTTCTTT
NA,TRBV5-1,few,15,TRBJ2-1,CASSSGGYQRDEQFF,TGCGCCAGCAGCTCAGGGGGGTATCAGAGGGATGAGCAGTTCTTC
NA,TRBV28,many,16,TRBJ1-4,CASSLSHGAGNEKLFF,TGTGCCAGCAGTTTATCTCACGGGGCGGGTAATGAAAAACTGTTTTTT
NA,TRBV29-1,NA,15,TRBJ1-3,CSAGRGLGSGNTIYF,TGCAGCGCTGGCCGGGGCCTGGGCTCTGGAAACACCATATATTTT
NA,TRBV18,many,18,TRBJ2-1,CASSPPASQGPPYNEQFF,TGTGCCAGCTCACCACCGGCCTCGCAGGGACCCCCCTACAATGAGCAGTTCTTC
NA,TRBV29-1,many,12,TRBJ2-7,CSVERQGGKQYF,TGCAGCGTTGAAAGGCAGGGTGGTAAGCAGTACTTC
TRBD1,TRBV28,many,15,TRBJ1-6,CASSLGQGARSPLHF,TGTGCCAGCAGTTTGGGACAGGGGGCTCGGTCACCCCTCCACTTT
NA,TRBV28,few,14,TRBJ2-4,CASSPGRVKNIQYF,TGTGCCAGCAGCCCGGGGCGAGTCAAAAACATTCAGTACTTC
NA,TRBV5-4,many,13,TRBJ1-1,CASSLSRNTEAFF,TGTGCCAGCAGCTTGTCCCGGAACACTGAAGCTTTCTTT
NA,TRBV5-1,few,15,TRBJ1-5,CASRLDVQVNQPQHF,TGCGCCAGCAGGCTTGATGTCCAGGTTAATCAGCCCCAGCATTTT
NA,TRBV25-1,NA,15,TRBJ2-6,CASSEFTSGANVLTF,TGTGCCAGCAGTGAATTCACCTCTGGGGCCAACGTCCTGACTTTC
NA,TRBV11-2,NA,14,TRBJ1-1,CASSVGAGGAEAFF,TGTGCCAGCAGCGTTGGGGCGGGGGGCGCTGAAGCTTTCTTT
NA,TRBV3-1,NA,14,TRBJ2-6,CASSPGDGANVLTF,TGTGCCAGCAGCCCTGGTGATGGGGCCAACGTCCTGACTTTC
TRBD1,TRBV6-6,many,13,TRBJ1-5,CASEGAGNQPQHF,TGTGCCAGCGAGGGGGCTGGCAATCAGCCCCAGCATTTT
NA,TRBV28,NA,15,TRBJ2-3,CASSFQRAFTDTQYF,TGTGCCAGCAGTTTTCAGCGGGCATTCACAGATACGCAGTATTTT
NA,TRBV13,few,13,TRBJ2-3,CASSLRGLDTQYF,TGTGCCAGCAGCTTGCGAGGATTGGATACGCAGTATTTT
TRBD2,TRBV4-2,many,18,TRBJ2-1,CASSQVATGSGRGNEQFF,TGTGCCAGCAGCCAAGTCGCGACTGGGAGCGGGAGGGGCAATGAGCAGTTCTTC
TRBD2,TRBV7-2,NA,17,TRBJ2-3,CASSPSGAGGGTDTQYF,TGTGCCAGCAGCCCCTCTGGAGCGGGAGGCGGCACAGATACGCAGTATTTT
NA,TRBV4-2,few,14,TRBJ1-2,CASSQDPVNYGYTF,TGTGCCAGCAGCCAAGATCCCGTTAACTATGGCTACACCTTC
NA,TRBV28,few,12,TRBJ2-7,CATKQSSYEQYF,TGTGCCACCAAGCAGAGCTCCTACGAGCAGTACTTC
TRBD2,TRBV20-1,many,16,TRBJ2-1,CSAVQTSGESYNEQFF,TGCAGTGCGGTACAGACTAGCGGGGAATCCTACAATGAGCAGTTCTTC
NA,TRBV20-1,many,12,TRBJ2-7,CSARLQGNEQYF,TGCAGTGCTAGATTACAGGGTAACGAGCAGTACTTC
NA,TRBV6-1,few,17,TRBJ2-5,CASSEERRNKFQETQYF,TGTGCCAGCAGTGAGGAGAGACGGAACAAATTCCAAGAGACCCAGTACTTC